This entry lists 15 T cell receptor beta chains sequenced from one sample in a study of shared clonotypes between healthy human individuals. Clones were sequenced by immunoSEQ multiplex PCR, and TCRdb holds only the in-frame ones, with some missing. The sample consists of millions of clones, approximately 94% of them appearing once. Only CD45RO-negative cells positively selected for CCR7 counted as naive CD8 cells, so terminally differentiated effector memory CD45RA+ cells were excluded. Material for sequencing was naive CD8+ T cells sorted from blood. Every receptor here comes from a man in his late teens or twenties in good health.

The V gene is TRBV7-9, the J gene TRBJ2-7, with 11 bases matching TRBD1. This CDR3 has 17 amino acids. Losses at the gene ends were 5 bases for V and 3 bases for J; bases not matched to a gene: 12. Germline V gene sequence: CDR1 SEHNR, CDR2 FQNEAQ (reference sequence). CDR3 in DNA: TGTGCCAGCAGCCCAAGCAGAGGGACAGGGGGAATCTACGAGCAGTACTTC. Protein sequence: CASSPSRGTGGIYEQYF.

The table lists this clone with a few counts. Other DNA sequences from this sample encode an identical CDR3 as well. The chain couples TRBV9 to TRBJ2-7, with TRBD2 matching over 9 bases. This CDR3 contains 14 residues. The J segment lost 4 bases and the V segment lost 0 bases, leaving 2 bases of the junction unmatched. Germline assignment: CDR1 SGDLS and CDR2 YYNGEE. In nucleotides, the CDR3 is TGTGCCAGCAGCGTAGGCGGGGGGGCTTACGAGCAGTACTTC. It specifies CASSVGGGAYEQYF.

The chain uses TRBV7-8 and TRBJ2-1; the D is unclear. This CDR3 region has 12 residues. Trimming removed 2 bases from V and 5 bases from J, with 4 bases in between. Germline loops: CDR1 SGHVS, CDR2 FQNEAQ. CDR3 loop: CASSLPHNEQFF. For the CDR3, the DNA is TGTGCCAGCAGCTTACCCCACAATGAGCAGTTCTTC.

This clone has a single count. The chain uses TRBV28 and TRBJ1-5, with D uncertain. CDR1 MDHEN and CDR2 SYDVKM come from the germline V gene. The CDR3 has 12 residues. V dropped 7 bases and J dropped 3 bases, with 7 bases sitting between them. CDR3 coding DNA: TGTGCCAGCAAGGGAAACAATCAGCCCCAGCATTTT. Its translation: CASKGNNQPQHF.

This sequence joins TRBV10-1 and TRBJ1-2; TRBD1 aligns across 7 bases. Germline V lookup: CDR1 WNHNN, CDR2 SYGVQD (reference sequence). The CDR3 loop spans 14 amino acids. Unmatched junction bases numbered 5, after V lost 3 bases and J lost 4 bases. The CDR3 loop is CASSEAGTAYGYTF. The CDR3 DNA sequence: TGCGCCAGCAGTGAAGCCGGGACAGCCTATGGCTACACCTTC.

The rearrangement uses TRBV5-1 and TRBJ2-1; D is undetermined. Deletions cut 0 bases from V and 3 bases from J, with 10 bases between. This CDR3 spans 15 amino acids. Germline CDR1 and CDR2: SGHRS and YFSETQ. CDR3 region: CASSLESGFYNEQFF. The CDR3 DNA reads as TGCGCCAGCAGCTTGGAGTCAGGCTTCTACAATGAGCAGTTCTTC.

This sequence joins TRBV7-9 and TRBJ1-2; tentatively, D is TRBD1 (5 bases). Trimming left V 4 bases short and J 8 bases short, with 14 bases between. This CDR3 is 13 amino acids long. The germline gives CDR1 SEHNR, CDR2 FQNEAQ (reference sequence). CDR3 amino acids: CASSSTLGGGYTF. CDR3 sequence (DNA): TGTGCCAGCAGCTCGACATTGGGGGGAGGCTACACCTTC.

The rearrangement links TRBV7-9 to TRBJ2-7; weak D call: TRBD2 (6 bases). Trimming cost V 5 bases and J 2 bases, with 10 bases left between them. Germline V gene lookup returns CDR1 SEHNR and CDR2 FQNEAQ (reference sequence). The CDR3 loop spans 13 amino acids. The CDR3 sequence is CASSAGTPYEQYF. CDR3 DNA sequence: TGTGCCAGCAGCGCCGGGACTCCCTACGAGCAGTACTTC. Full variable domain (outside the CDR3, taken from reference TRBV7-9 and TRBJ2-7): DTGVSQNPRHKITKRGQNVTFRCDPISEHNRLYWYRQTLGQGPEFLTYFQNEAQLEKSRLLSDRFSAERPKGSFSTLEIQRTEQGDSAMYLCASSAGTPYEQYFGPGTRLTVT.

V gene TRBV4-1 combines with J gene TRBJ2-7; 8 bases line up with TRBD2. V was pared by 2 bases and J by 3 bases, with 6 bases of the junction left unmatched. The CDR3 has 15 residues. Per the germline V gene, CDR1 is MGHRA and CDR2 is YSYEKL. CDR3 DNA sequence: TGCGCCAGCAGCCAAAAAAGCGGGGGTGACTACGAGCAGTACTTC. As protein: CASSQKSGGDYEQYF.

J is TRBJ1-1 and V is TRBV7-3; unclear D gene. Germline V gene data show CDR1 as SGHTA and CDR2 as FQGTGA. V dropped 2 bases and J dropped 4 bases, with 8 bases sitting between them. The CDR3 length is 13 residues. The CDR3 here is CASSLWGGTEAFF. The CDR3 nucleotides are TGTGCCAGCAGCTTATGGGGTGGCACTGAAGCTTTCTTT.

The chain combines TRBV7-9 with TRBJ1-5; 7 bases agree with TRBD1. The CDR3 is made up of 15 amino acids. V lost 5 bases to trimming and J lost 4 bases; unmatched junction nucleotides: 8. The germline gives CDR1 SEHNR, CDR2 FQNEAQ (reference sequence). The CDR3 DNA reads TGTGCCAGCAGCGCGGGGACAGTCATTAATCAGCCCCAGCATTTT. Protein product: CASSAGTVINQPQHF.

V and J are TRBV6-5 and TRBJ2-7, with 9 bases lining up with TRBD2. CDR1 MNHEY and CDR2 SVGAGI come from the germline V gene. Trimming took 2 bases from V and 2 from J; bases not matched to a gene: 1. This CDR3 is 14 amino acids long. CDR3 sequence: CASSYASGAYEQYF. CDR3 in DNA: TGTGCCAGCAGTTACGCTAGCGGGGCCTACGAGCAGTACTTC.

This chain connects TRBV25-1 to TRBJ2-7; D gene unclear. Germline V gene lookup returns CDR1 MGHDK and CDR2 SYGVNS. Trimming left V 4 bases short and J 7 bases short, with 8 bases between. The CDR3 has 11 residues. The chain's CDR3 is CASSGLLEQYF. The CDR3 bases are TGTGCCAGCAGTGGGCTGTTGGAGCAGTACTTC.

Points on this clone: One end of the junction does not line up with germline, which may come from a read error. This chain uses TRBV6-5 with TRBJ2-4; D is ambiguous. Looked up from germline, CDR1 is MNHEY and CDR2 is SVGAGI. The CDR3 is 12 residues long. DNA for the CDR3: TGTGCCACCAGTCCTACGAAAAACATTCAGTACTTC. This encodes CATSPTKNIQYF.

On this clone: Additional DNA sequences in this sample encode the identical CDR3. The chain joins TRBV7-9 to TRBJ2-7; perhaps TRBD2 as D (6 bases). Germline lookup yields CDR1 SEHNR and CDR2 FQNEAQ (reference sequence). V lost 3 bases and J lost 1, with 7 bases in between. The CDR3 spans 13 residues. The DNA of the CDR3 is TGTGCCAGCAGCTTCGGGAGTTCCTACGAGCAGTACTTC. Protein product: CASSFGSSYEQYF.